This TCR beta chain derives from a study of immune cell composition in non-small cell lung cancer. Normal lung was sampled as far from the tumour as possible, at least 3 cm. Study observations and caveats: Squamous carcinomas (approximately 75%) more often had tumour-associated clones >0.5% than adenocarcinomas (roughly 35%). In adenocarcinoma, maximal tumour-associated clone frequency tracked TIL tumour reactivity.

V was trimmed by 0 bases and J by 1 base, leaving 14 bases between them. From germline, CDR1 is SGHDN and CDR2 FVKESK. The CDR3 runs to 17 residues. Concerning this clone itself: Its antigen is undetermined.

This table comes from immunoSEQ multiplex PCR, and its TCRdb copy is limited to in-frame clones, with some not included. The sample contains under 4,000 clones, around 80% of which appear only once. Sequencing input: non-adjacent lung tissue. The rearrangement joins TRBV14 to TRBJ2-3; D unclear. The source is a human donor with non-small cell lung cancer. CDR3 DNA: TGTGCCAGCAGCCAAGATACGGCGGTCCTTGGCACAGATACGCAGTATTTT. This gives the protein CASSQDTAVLGTDTQYF. Using reference TRBV14 and TRBJ2-3 for the parts outside the CDR3, the full variable domain is EAGVTQFPSHSVIEKGQTVTLRCDPISGHDNLYWYRRVMGKEIKFLLHFVKESKQDESGMPNNRFLAERTGGTYSTLKVQPAELEDSGVYFCASSQDTAVLGTDTQYFGPGTRLTVL.